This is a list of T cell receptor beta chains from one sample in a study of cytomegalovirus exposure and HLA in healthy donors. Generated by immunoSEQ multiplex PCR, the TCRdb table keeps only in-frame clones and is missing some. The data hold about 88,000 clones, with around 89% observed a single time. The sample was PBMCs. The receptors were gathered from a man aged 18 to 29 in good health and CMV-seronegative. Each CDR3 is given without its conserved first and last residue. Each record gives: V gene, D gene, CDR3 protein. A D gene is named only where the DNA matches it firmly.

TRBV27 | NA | ASSLKGGAQY
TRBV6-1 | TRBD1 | ASHHRGVNQPQH
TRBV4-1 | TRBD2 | ASSQLAGHNEQF
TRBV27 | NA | ASTRTRLVSSYEQY
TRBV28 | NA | ASSLSKAGGRAF
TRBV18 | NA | ASSPGQKETQY
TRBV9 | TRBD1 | ASSGTGQGLTGELF
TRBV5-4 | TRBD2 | ASSRPGGYEQY
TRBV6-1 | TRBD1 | ASSEEDGTGYNEQF
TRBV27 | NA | ASSFQRNYNEQF
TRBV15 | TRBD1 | ATSSSDRGQGQPQH
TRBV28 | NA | ASVPRIQLGQLYNEQF
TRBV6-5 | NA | ASSYWGRDTGELF
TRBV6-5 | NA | ASSYSGGGYGYT
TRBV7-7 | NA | ASSFGLKETQY
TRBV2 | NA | ASGTGLIMELF
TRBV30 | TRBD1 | AWSVGTGNQPQH
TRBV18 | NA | ASSPRKADVAEAF
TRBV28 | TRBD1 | ASSLVGTGGVGEQF
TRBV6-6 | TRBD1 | ASTAWTGHGGYT
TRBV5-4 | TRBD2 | ASSLVGLAGEVNEQF
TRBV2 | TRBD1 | ASIVGQGLYEQY
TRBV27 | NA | ASSSNTDTQY
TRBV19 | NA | ASTLRRGQPQH
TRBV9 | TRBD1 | ASSVRDRSDTEAF
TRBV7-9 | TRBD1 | ASRAPGGQGMRYNEQF
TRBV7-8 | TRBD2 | ASSLVEGLGGKNIQY
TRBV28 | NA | ASSGGQRNSYNSPLH
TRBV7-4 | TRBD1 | ASSYPGQSSGNTIY
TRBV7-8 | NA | ASSLVGGGPDTQY
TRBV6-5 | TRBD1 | ASSYSGQGHEKLF
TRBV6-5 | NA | ASSPTTGTYEQY
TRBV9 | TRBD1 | ASSLGGGTEAF